This is a list of T cell receptor beta chains from one sample in a study of shared clonotypes between healthy human individuals. Clones were sequenced by immunoSEQ multiplex PCR, and TCRdb holds only the in-frame ones, with some missing. The table records about 1.4 million clones, over 95% of them present only once. Source material: naive CD4+ T cells sorted from blood. These receptors all come from a man aged 25-45 years in good health. Each CDR3 is given with its conserved first and last residue. The order of the fields is D gene, clone size, J gene, V gene, CDR3 length, CDR3 DNA, CDR3 protein. A D gene is named only where the DNA matches it firmly. A row's size may be missing; if present it is once, few, many or a size class.

D: -; size: -; J: TRBJ2-1; V: TRBV6-1; length: 13; DNA: TGTGCCAGCATGGCAGCGCTGGGCAATGAGCAGTTCTTC; CDR3: CASMAALGNEQFF
D: -; size: -; J: TRBJ1-3; V: TRBV6-6; length: 16; DNA: TGTGCCAGCAGTTTCACTCGCCCGGGTTCGGGAAACACCATATATTTT; CDR3: CASSFTRPGSGNTIYF
D: -; size: -; J: TRBJ1-2; V: TRBV29-1; length: 10; DNA: TGCAGCGCAAATAACTATGGCTACACCTTC; CDR3: CSANNYGYTF
D: -; size: -; J: TRBJ2-3; V: TRBV7-9; length: 13; DNA: TGTGCCAGCAGTGGGCCGAGCACAGATACGCAGTATTTT; CDR3: CASSGPSTDTQYF
D: TRBD2; size: -; J: TRBJ2-7; V: TRBV5-6; length: 15; DNA: TGTGCCAGCAGCCGCCTTCCGACGGGAGGCTACGAGCAGTACTTC; CDR3: CASSRLPTGGYEQYF
D: TRBD2; size: -; J: TRBJ2-1; V: TRBV6-6; length: 15; DNA: TGTGCCAGCAGATTAGCGGGAGGAAGGAGCAATGAGCAGTTCTTC; CDR3: CASRLAGGRSNEQFF
D: -; size: -; J: TRBJ2-1; V: TRBV5-1; length: 15; DNA: TGCGCCAGCAGCTTCGGACTTCCCACGGGCAATGAGCAGTTCTTC; CDR3: CASSFGLPTGNEQFF
D: -; size: -; J: TRBJ2-5; V: TRBV9; length: 14; DNA: TGTGCCAGCAGCGTACCCGGGATCCAAGAGACCCAGTACTTC; CDR3: CASSVPGIQETQYF
D: -; size: -; J: TRBJ1-5; V: TRBV5-1; length: 14; DNA: TGCGCCAGCAGCTTGGCGGGGGACAATCAGCCCCAGCATTTT; CDR3: CASSLAGDNQPQHF
D: -; size: -; J: TRBJ2-1; V: TRBV11-3; length: 11; DNA: TGTGCCAGCAGCAGCGGTCTCGAGCAGTTCTTC; CDR3: CASSSGLEQFF
D: TRBD1; size: -; J: TRBJ1-3; V: TRBV10-3; length: 18; DNA: TGTGCCATCCGAGCCCTTGCCTTGGACAGGGCCGATGGAAACACCATATATTTT; CDR3: CAIRALALDRADGNTIYF
D: -; size: -; J: TRBJ2-3; V: TRBV18; length: 16; DNA: TGTGCCAGCTCACCTGTAACGGGCCTTGGCACAGATACGCAGTATTTT; CDR3: CASSPVTGLGTDTQYF
D: -; size: once; J: TRBJ1-1; V: TRBV5-1; length: 16; DNA: TGCGCCAGCAGCTTTGGAGTCGGGATTCAGAACACTGAAGCTTTCTTT; CDR3: CASSFGVGIQNTEAFF
D: TRBD2; size: -; J: TRBJ2-3; V: TRBV2; length: 12; DNA: TGTGCCAGCGGACTAGCGGGAGATACGCAGTATTTT; CDR3: CASGLAGDTQYF
D: -; size: -; J: TRBJ2-2; V: TRBV12-1; length: 16; DNA: TGTGCCAGCAGCTGGACTAGCGGGGCGGACACCGGGGAGCTGTTTTTT; CDR3: CASSWTSGADTGELFF
D: TRBD2; size: -; J: TRBJ2-1; V: TRBV5-1; length: 18; DNA: TGCGCCAGCACCTCACTAGCGGCCCTCCCGGGCTCCTACAATGAGCAGTTCTTC; CDR3: CASTSLAALPGSYNEQFF
D: -; size: -; J: TRBJ2-7; V: TRBV28; length: 15; DNA: TGTGCCAGCAGTCCCTTCCCGAGTGGAACCTACGAGCAGTACTTC; CDR3: CASSPFPSGTYEQYF
D: TRBD2; size: -; J: TRBJ2-2; V: TRBV4-3; length: 17; DNA: TGCGCCAGCAGCCAAATAGCTAGCGGGAGAGCGGCCGGGGAGCTGTTTTTT; CDR3: CASSQIASGRAAGELFF
D: TRBD1; size: -; J: TRBJ2-7; V: TRBV5-1; length: 15; DNA: TGCGCCAGCAGCTCCGGCGGGACAGGCCCATACGAGCAGTACTTC; CDR3: CASSSGGTGPYEQYF
D: -; size: -; J: TRBJ2-3; V: TRBV6-5; length: 12; DNA: TGTGCCAGCAGTTACCGGGGAGATACGCAGTATTTT; CDR3: CASSYRGDTQYF
D: -; size: -; J: TRBJ1-5; V: TRBV11-2; length: 16; DNA: TGTGCCAGCAGCTTAGGTAGGGGGGTGGTAAGAGAGCCCCAGCATTTT; CDR3: CASSLGRGVVREPQHF
D: -; size: -; J: TRBJ1-1; V: TRBV9; length: 14; DNA: TGTGCCAGCAGCGTAGCTACGGGGGGCACTGAAGCTTTCTTT; CDR3: CASSVATGGTEAFF
D: TRBD1; size: -; J: TRBJ2-5; V: TRBV5-1; length: 14; DNA: TGCGCCAGCAGCTTACAGGGGGCTCGGGAGACCCAGTACTTC; CDR3: CASSLQGARETQYF
D: -; size: -; J: TRBJ2-1; V: TRBV7-8; length: 16; DNA: TGTGCCAGCATAACAACGGGACGCCCTCCCTACAATGAGCAGTTCTTC; CDR3: CASITTGRPPYNEQFF
D: -; size: -; J: TRBJ2-5; V: TRBV25-1; length: 13; DNA: TGTGCCAGCAGTAAACAGGGCGGGGAGACCCAGTACTTC; CDR3: CASSKQGGETQYF
D: TRBD2; size: once; J: TRBJ2-2; V: TRBV5-1; length: 16; DNA: TGCGCCAGCGAGGGGGTAAGGAGCGGGAGTACCGGGGAGCTGTTTTTT; CDR3: CASEGVRSGSTGELFF
D: TRBD2; size: -; J: TRBJ2-1; V: TRBV2; length: 14; DNA: TGTGCCAGCAGTGAGGGGACTAGCCGGGGTGAGCAGTTCTTC; CDR3: CASSEGTSRGEQFF
D: TRBD2; size: -; J: TRBJ2-7; V: TRBV6-4; length: 16; DNA: TGTGCCAGCAGTGACCTAGCGGGCGGAATATACTACGAGCAGTACTTC; CDR3: CASSDLAGGIYYEQYF
D: -; size: once; J: TRBJ2-3; V: TRBV29-1; length: 12; DNA: TGCAGCGTTGAACACGTAACAGATACGCAGTATTTT; CDR3: CSVEHVTDTQYF
D: TRBD2; size: -; J: TRBJ2-1; V: TRBV9; length: 17; DNA: TGTGCCAGCAGCTTTAGAGGAACTAGCGGGAGGAACAATGAGCAGTTCTTC; CDR3: CASSFRGTSGRNNEQFF
D: -; size: -; J: TRBJ2-5; V: TRBV6-4; length: 13; DNA: TGTGCCAGCAGTGAGGTCTCAGGAGAGACCCAGTACTTC; CDR3: CASSEVSGETQYF
D: -; size: -; J: TRBJ1-4; V: TRBV6-1; length: 15; DNA: TGTGCCAGCAGTGATGTCGGGGGTGGGAATGAAAAACTGTTTTTT; CDR3: CASSDVGGGNEKLFF
D: TRBD2; size: -; J: TRBJ2-7; V: TRBV28; length: 15; DNA: TGTGCCAGCAGTCTTCCCATAGCGGGAGGGAGCGAGCAGTACTTC; CDR3: CASSLPIAGGSEQYF
D: -; size: -; J: TRBJ2-5; V: TRBV1; length: 11; DNA: TGCACCAGCAGCCCGCCGGAGACCCAGTACTTC; CDR3: CTSSPPETQYF
D: -; size: -; J: TRBJ1-2; V: TRBV10-3; length: 12; DNA: TGTGCCATCAACGAGGGAGGCTATGGCTACACCTTC; CDR3: CAINEGGYGYTF
D: TRBD1; size: -; J: TRBJ1-2; V: TRBV11-2; length: 14; DNA: TGTGCCAGCAGCTCGACAGGGTTTAACTATGGCTACACCTTC; CDR3: CASSSTGFNYGYTF
D: TRBD1; size: -; J: TRBJ1-5; V: TRBV7-2; length: 14; DNA: TGTGCCAGCAGCGCCAGACAGGGAGGTCAGCCCCAGCATTTT; CDR3: CASSARQGGQPQHF
D: TRBD1; size: once; J: TRBJ1-3; V: TRBV2; length: 20; DNA: TGTGCCAGCAGCCGACAGTTGGGACAGGGGGGTCCACCCTCAAAAAACACCATATATTTT; CDR3: CASSRQLGQGGPPSKNTIYF
D: -; size: -; J: TRBJ2-2; V: TRBV5-6; length: 15; DNA: TGTGCCAGCAGCTCGACGGGGGGCGTGTCCGGGGAGCTGTTTTTT; CDR3: CASSSTGGVSGELFF